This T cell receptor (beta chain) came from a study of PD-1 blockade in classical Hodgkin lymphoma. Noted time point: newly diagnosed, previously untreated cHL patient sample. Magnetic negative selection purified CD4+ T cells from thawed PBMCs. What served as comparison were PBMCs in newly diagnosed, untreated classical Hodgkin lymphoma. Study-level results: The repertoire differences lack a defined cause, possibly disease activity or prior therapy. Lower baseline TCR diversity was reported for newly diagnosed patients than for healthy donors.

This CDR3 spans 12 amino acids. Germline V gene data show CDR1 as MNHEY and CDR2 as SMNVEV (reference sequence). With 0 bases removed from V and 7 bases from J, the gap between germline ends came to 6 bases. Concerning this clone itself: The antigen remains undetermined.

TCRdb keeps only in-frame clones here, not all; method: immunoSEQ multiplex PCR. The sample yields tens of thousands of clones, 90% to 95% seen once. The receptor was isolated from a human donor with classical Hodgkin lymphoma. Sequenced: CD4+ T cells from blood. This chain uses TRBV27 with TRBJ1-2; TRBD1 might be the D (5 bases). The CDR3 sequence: CASSLSGRGYTF. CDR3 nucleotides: TGTGCCAGCAGTTTATCGGGGCGTGGCTACACCTTC.